The 8 T cell receptor beta chains below all came from one sample that was sequenced in a study of OX40 agonist ivuxolimab in advanced cancers. The library was built by means of the immunoSEQ multiplex PCR assay. TCRdb took over this immuneACCESS table, retaining in-frame rearrangements with V and J assigned. Such tables are incomplete; in checked studies, under half of the missing clones stem from an unresolved V gene, and the remainder is unexplained. This sample has 70,000 or so clones in its table, and 75% to 90% of those were observed once. The top ten clonotypes cover less than 3.5% of the sample. The source material was CD4+ or CD8+ T cells sorted from blood, sampled in a trial of the OX40 agonist ivuxolimab. Receptor source: an adult with an advanced solid tumor such as melanoma, head and neck, liver or kidney cancer.

V usage is TRBV5-1 and J usage is TRBJ2-5, with TRBD2 identical over 7 bases. In germline, CDR1 is SGHRS, CDR2 YFSETQ. The CDR3 totals 14 residues. Trimming removed 2 bases from V and 5 bases from J; junction bases left unmatched: 6. The chain's CDR3 is CASSFGGREETQYF. CDR3 bases: TGCGCCAGCAGCTTTGGCGGGAGAGAGGAGACCCAGTACTTC.

The chain carries TRBV27 and TRBJ2-7; 14 bases line up with TRBD2. The ends lost 8 bases at V and 1 base at J; junction bases unmatched: 4. The germline V gene has CDR1 MNHEY and CDR2 SMNVEV (reference sequence). This CDR3 comprises 15 residues. The CDR3 spells CASRGTSGSSYEQYF. CDR3 sequence (DNA): TGTGCCAGCCGAGGGACTAGCGGGAGTTCCTACGAGCAGTACTTC.

The chain has TRBV6-5 and TRBJ2-7; D assignment may be TRBD1 or TRBD2 (5 bases each). CDR1 MNHEY and CDR2 SVGAGI come from the germline V gene. The CDR3 has 16 amino acids. The V and J ends lost 2 bases and 1 base respectively, with 15 bases between them. Here the CDR3 DNA reads TGTGCCAGCAGTTACGGAGGTTCCGGGGCATCCTACGAGCAGTACTTC. This encodes CASSYGGSGASYEQYF.

The chain has TRBV6-1 and TRBJ1-1; tentatively, D is TRBD1 (6 bases). The CDR3 extends over 11 amino acids. Germline V CDR1 and CDR2: MNHNS, SASEGT. Trimming shortened V by 10 bases and J by 7 bases, and 13 bases separated the two germline ends. The CDR3 is CATTYRVEAFF. In nucleotides, the CDR3 is TGTGCCACTACTTACAGGGTTGAAGCTTTCTTT.

A single count supports this clone. This chain links TRBV6-5 with TRBJ1-3; D gene ambiguous. This CDR3 has 16 residues. V dropped 2 bases and J dropped 0 bases, with 11 bases sitting between them. Germline values: CDR1 MNHEY, CDR2 SVGAGI. The CDR3 spells CASSYDAAGSGNTIYF. DNA for the CDR3: TGTGCCAGCAGTTACGATGCGGCTGGCTCTGGAAACACCATATATTTT.

DNA of the CDR3: TGTGCCAGCAGCTTACGACAGGGGGGGGAGACCCAGTACTTC. Translated, it gives CASSLRQGGETQYF. The chain joins TRBV11-3 to TRBJ2-5, with 9 bases identical to TRBD1. This CDR3 is 14 amino acids long. Germline V lookup: CDR1 SGHNT, CDR2 YENEEA. The V gene end was trimmed by 2 bases and the J gene end by 5 bases; junction bases not matched to a gene: 3.

The V gene is TRBV6-5, the J gene TRBJ2-7; 9 bases fit TRBD2. Trimming cost V 4 bases and J 2 bases; bases outside gene matches: 9. CDR3 length: 16 residues. Germline assignment: CDR1 MNHEY and CDR2 SVGAGI. CDR3 loop: CASSSPLGGRAYEQYF. The CDR3 DNA reads as TGTGCCAGCAGTTCCCCTTTGGGCGGGAGGGCCTACGAGCAGTACTTC.

The J gene is TRBJ2-3, the V gene TRBV11-2, with D possibly matching TRBD2 (5 bases). Germline CDR1 is SGHAT and CDR2 is FQNNGV. V gave up 5 bases and J gave up 5 bases, with 11 bases separating them. This CDR3 is built from 13 residues. The CDR3 DNA follows: TGTGCCAGCAGCGAAGACCGGGGAGATACGCAGTATTTT. It codes for CASSEDRGDTQYF. The full variable domain, in which reference TRBV11-2 and TRBJ2-3 provide the parts outside the CDR3, is EAGVAQSPRYKIIEKRQSVAFWCNPISGHATLYWYQQILGQGPKLLIQFQNNGVVDDSQLPKDRFSAERLKGVDSTLKIQPAKLEDSAVYLCASSEDRGDTQYFGPGTRLTVL.